Each of the 8 T cell receptor beta chains below was sequenced from the same sample in a study of blood T cell repertoires in COVID-19. Clones were sequenced by immunoSEQ multiplex PCR, and TCRdb holds only the in-frame ones, with some missing. The table records 69,000 or so clones, approximately 82% of them present only once. Sequences were obtained from peripheral blood. The receptor source for this set is a woman aged 80 or older with acute or convalescent COVID-19.

The V and J genes are TRBV6-6 and TRBJ2-3; 8 bases align to TRBD2. CDR1 and CDR2 from the germline V gene are MNHNY and SVGAGI (reference sequence). CDR3 size: 15 residues. V trimming: 5 bases; J trimming: 2 bases; junction bases outside the gene matches: 6. CDR3 in DNA: TGTGCCAGCAGTAATAGCGGGGCGCCCACAGATACGCAGTATTTT. Protein: CASSNSGAPTDTQYF.

The chain joins TRBV15 to TRBJ1-2; 11 bases agree with TRBD1. CDR1 is LNHNV, CDR2 YYDKDF, per germline (reference sequence). V lost 0 bases, J lost 8 bases, and 5 bases stayed unmatched. This CDR3 is 15 amino acids long. In DNA, the CDR3 is TGTGCCACCAGCAGAGATTGGACAGGGGGCGGGGGCTACACCTTC. It yields the protein CATSRDWTGGGGYTF.

This clone was detected only once. V usage is TRBV6-5 and J usage is TRBJ2-7; TRBD1 matches at 7 bases. The ends lost 6 bases at V and 0 bases at J; junction bases unmatched: 8. The CDR3 is 15 amino acids. Germline loops: CDR1 MNHEY, CDR2 SVGAGI. DNA for the CDR3: TGTGCCAGCAGCCAAAGGGGGCGAAGCTCCTACGAGCAGTACTTC. Its protein is CASSQRGRSSYEQYF.

The CDR3 sequence: CASSLQGREVDEQFF. The CDR3, as DNA: TGCGCCAGCAGCTTGCAGGGGCGCGAAGTCGATGAGCAGTTCTTC. This sequence joins TRBV5-1 and TRBJ2-1; weak D call: TRBD1 (6 bases). The germline gives CDR1 SGHRS, CDR2 YFSETQ. The CDR3 is 15 amino acids. V gave up 1 base and J gave up 8 bases, with 16 bases separating them.

This clone was detected many times. The chain combines TRBV2 with TRBJ1-2; TRBD1 matches 11 bases. The ends lost 7 bases at V and 4 bases at J; junction bases unmatched: 17. This CDR3 is built from 18 residues. Germline V gene data show CDR1 as SNHLY and CDR2 as FYNNEI. CDR3 residues: CASTVVVVGQGASYGYTF. For the CDR3, the DNA is TGTGCCAGCACTGTCGTTGTTGTCGGACAGGGGGCGAGCTATGGCTACACCTTC.

The V and J genes are TRBV7-2 and TRBJ1-1; D may be TRBD1 (6 bases). Germline V lookup: CDR1 SGHTA, CDR2 FQGNSA. With 5 bases removed from V and 10 bases from J, the gap between germline ends came to 17 bases. This CDR3 is 13 amino acids long. CDR3 bases: TGTGCCAGCAGCCCAGTAGGGGGTAGGGTAGCTTTCTTT. This codes for CASSPVGGRVAFF.

The chain is built from TRBV7-8 and TRBJ1-6; 8 positions match TRBD1. The ends lost 1 base at V and 9 bases at J; junction bases unmatched: 11. The CDR3 has 17 residues. The germline CDR1 and CDR2 sequences are SGHVS and FQNEAQ. As DNA, the CDR3 is TGTGCCAGCAGCTTAGGTTTGATGGCAGGGGGCCCTTCACCCCTCCACTTT. Translating gives CASSLGLMAGGPSPLHF.

V and J are TRBV19 and TRBJ2-6, with no clear D. V was clipped by 1 base and J by 0 bases, with 7 bases between them. Germline CDR1 is LNHDA and CDR2 is SQIVND (reference sequence). The CDR3 has 16 residues. This CDR3 is CASSIGAISGANVLTF. CDR3 bases: TGTGCCAGTAGTATAGGGGCGATCTCTGGGGCCAACGTCCTGACTTTC.